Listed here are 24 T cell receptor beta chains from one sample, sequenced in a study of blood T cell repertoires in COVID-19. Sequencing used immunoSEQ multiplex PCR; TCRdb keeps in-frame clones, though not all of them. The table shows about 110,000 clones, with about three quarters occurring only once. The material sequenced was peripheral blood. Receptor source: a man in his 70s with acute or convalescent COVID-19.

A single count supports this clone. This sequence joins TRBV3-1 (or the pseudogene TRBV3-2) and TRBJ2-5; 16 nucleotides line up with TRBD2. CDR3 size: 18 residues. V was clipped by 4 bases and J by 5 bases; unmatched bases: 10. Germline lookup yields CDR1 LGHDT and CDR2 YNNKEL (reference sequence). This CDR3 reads CASSPLEGLAGGLETQYF. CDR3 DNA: TGTGCCAGCAGCCCTCTAGAGGGACTAGCGGGGGGGCTGGAGACCCAGTACTTC.

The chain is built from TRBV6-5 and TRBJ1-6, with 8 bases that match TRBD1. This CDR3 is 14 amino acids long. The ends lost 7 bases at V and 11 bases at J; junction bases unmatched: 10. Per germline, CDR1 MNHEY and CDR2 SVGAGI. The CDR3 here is CASKTQGAKTPLHF. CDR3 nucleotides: TGTGCCAGCAAAACCCAGGGGGCCAAGACACCCCTCCACTTT.

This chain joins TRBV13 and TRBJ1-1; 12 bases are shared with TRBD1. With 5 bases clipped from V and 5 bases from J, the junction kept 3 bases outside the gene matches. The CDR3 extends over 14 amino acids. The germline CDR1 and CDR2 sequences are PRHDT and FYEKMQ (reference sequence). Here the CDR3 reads CASSRDRGRTEAFF. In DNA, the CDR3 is TGTGCCAGCAGCCGGGACAGGGGGCGGACTGAAGCTTTCTTT.

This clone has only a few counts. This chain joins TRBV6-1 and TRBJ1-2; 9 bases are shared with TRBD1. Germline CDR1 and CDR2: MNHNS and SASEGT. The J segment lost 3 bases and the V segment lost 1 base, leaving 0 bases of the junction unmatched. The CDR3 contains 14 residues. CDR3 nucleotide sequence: TGTGCCAGCAGTGAAGGGACAGGGGACTATGGCTACACCTTC. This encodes CASSEGTGDYGYTF.

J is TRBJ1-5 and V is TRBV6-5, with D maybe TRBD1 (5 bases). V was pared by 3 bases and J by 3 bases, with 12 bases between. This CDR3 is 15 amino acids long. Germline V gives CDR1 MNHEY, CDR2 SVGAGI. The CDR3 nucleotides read TGTGCCAGCAGTTATCGTGGGGGGACCAATCAGCCCCAGCATTTT. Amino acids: CASSYRGGTNQPQHF.

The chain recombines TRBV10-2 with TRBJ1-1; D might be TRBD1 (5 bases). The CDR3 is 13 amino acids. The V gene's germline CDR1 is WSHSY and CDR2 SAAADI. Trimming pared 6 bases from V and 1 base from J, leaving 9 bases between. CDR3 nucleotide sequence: TGCGCCAGCAGGGTAACAGGGAACACTGAAGCTTTCTTT. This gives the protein CASRVTGNTEAFF.

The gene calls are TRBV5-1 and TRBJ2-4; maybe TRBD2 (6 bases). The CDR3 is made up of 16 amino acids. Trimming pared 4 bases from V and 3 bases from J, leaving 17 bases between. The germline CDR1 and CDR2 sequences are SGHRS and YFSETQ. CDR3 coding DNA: TGCGCCAGCAGCCTGTTGGCAGGAGGGAGCAAAAACATTCAGTACTTC. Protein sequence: CASSLLAGGSKNIQYF.

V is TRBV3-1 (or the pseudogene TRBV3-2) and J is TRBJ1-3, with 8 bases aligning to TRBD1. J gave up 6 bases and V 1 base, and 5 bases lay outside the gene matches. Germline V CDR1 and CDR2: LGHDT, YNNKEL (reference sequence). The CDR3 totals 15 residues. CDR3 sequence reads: CASSQGTGRENTIYF. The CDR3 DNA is TGTGCCAGCAGCCAAGGGACAGGGAGGGAAAACACCATATATTTT.

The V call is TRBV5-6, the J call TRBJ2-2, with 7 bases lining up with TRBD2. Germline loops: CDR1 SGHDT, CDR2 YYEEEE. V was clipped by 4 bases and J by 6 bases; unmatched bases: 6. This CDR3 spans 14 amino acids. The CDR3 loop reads CASSPGGAPGELFF. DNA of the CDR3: TGTGCCAGCAGCCCGGGGGGAGCCCCCGGGGAGCTGTTTTTT.

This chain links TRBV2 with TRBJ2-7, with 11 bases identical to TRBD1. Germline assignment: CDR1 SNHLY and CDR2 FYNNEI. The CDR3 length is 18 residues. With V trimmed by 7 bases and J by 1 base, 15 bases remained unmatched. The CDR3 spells CASTSLGLDRGQSYEQYF. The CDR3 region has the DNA TGTGCCAGCACATCCCTTGGGCTGGACAGGGGGCAATCCTACGAGCAGTACTTC.

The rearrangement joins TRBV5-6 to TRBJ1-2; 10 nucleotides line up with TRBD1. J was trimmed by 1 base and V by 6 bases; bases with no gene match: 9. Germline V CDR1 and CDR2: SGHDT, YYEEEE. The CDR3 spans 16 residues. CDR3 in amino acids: CASTPPGTGVNYGYTF. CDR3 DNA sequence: TGTGCCAGCACCCCGCCGGGGACAGGGGTTAACTATGGCTACACCTTC.

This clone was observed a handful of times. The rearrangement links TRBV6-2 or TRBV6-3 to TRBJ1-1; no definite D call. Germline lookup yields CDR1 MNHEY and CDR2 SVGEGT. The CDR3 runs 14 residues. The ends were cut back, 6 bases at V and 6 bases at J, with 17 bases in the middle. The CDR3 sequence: CASSPAGSRAEAFF. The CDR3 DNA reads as TGTGCCAGCAGCCCGGCGGGGTCTAGGGCTGAAGCTTTCTTT.

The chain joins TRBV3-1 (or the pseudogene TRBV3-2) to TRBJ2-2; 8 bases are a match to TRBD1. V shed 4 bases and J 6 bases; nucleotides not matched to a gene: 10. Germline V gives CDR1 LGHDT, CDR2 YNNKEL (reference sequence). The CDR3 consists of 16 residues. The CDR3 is CASSPGTGPRAGELFF. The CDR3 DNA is TGTGCCAGCAGCCCTGGGACAGGCCCTAGGGCCGGGGAGCTGTTTTTT.

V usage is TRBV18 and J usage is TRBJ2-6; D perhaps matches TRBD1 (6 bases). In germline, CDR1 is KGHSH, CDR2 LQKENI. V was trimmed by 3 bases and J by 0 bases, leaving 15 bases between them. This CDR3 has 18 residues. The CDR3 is CASSPPPGALSGANVLTF. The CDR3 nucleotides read TGTGCCAGCTCACCCCCCCCAGGGGCGCTCTCTGGGGCCAACGTCCTGACTTTC. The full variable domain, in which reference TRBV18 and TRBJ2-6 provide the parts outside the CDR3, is NAGVMQNPRHLVRRRGQEARLRCSPMKGHSHVYWYRQLPEEGLKFMVYLQKENIIDESGMPKERFSAEFPKEGPSILRIQQVVRGDSAAYFCASSPPPGALSGANVLTFGAGSRLTVL.

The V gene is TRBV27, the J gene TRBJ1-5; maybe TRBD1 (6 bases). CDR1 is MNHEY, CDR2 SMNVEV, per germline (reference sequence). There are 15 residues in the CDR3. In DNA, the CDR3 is TGTGACACCCTCAGGACAGTTAATAGCAATCAGCCCCAGCATTTT. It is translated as CDTLRTVNSNQPQHF.

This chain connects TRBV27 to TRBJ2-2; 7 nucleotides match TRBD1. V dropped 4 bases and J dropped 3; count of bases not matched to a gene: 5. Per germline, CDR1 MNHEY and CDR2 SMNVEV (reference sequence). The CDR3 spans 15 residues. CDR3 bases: TGTGCCAGCAGTTCCTACGGGACAGACACCGGGGAGCTGTTTTTT. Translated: CASSSYGTDTGELFF.

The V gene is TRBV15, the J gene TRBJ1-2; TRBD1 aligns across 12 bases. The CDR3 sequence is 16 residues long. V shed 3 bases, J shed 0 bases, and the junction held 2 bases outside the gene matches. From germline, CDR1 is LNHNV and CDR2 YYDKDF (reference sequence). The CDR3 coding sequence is TGTGCCACCAGCAGGGGACAGGGGGCGCCTAACTATGGCTACACCTTC. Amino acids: CATSRGQGAPNYGYTF.

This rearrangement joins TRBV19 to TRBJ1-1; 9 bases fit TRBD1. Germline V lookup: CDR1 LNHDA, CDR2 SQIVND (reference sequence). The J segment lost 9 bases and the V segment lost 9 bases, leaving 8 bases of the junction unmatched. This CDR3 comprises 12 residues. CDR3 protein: CASSDRGVKAFF. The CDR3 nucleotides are TGTGCCAGCTCGGACAGGGGCGTAAAAGCTTTCTTT.

The CDR3 reads CASRMGQGGNQPQHF. CDR3 in DNA: TGCGCCAGCAGGATGGGACAGGGTGGCAATCAGCCCCAGCATTTT. This chain connects TRBV10-1 to TRBJ1-5; 9 bases agree with TRBD1. This CDR3 is 15 amino acids long. From germline, CDR1 is WNHNN and CDR2 SYGVQD (reference sequence). The V and J ends lost 6 bases and 2 bases, in that order; junction bases with no gene match: 5.

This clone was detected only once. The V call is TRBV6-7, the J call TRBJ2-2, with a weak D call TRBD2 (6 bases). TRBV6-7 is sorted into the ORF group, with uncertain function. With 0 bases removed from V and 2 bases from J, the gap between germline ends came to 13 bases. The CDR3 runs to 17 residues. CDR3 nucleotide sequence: TGTGCCAGCAGTTACTCGGCCTGGCGGGAAAACACCGGGGAGCTGTTTTTT. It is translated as CASSYSAWRENTGELFF.

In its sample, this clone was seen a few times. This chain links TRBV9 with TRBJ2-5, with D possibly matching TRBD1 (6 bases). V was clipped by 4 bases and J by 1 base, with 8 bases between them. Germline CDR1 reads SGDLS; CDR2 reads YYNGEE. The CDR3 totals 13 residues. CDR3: CASSRDTQETQYF. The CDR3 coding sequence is TGTGCCAGCAGCCGGGACACCCAAGAGACCCAGTACTTC.

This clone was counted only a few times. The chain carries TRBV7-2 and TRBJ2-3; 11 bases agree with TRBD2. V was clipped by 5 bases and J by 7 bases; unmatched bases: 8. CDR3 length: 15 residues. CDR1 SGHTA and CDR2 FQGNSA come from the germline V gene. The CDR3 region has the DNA TGTGCCAGCAGCCCCTTAGCGGGGGGGCCAAATACGCAGTATTTT. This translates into CASSPLAGGPNTQYF.

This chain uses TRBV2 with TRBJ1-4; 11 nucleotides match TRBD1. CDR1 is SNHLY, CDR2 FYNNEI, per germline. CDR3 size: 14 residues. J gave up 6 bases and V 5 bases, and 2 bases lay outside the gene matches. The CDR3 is CASSWDRGDEKLFF. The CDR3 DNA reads TGTGCCAGCAGTTGGGACAGGGGGGATGAAAAACTGTTTTTT.

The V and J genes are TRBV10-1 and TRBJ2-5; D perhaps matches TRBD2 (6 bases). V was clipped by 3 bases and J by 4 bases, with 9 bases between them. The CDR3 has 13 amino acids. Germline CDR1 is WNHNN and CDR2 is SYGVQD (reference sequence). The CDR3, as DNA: TGCGCCAGCAGTGATGGGACTGTAGAGACCCAGTACTTC. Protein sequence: CASSDGTVETQYF.